The 21 T cell receptor beta chains below come from one sample, sequenced in a study of blood T cell repertoires in COVID-19. Produced via immunoSEQ multiplex PCR; TCRdb's table is partial and in-frame only. Of about 150,000 clones in the sample, approximately 85% were seen once. The sequencing sample was made of peripheral blood. These receptors all come from a man in his 60s with COVID-19, enrolled during active disease.

V gene TRBV15 combines with J gene TRBJ2-7; 7 bases match TRBD2. This CDR3 contains 14 residues. Unmatched junction bases numbered 4, after V lost 1 base and J lost 4 bases. Germline V gene sequence: CDR1 LNHNV, CDR2 YYDKDF (reference sequence). The CDR3 DNA is TGTGCCACCAGCAGAGTAGCGGGCTCTTACGAGCAGTACTTC. This gives the protein CATSRVAGSYEQYF. Looking up the rest from reference TRBV15 and TRBJ2-7 gives the full variable domain: DAMVIQNPRYQVTQFGKPVTLSCSQTLNHNVMYWYQQKSSQAPKLLFHYYDKDFNNEADTPDNFQSRRPNTSFCFLDIRSPGLGDTAMYLCATSRVAGSYEQYFGPGTRLTVT.

This clone was observed once. The V and J genes are TRBV5-1 and TRBJ2-3; possible D gene TRBD1, 5 bases. The CDR3 is made up of 16 amino acids. Per germline, CDR1 SGHRS and CDR2 YFSETQ. The V gene lost 0 bases and the J gene lost 1 base, with 12 bases spanning the gap. The CDR3 reads CASSLGGRGGTDTQYF. The CDR3 DNA follows: TGCGCCAGCAGCTTGGGGGGCAGAGGTGGCACAGATACGCAGTATTTT.

This clone came up a few times. This rearrangement joins TRBV5-1 to TRBJ2-5; weak D call: TRBD2 (5 bases). With 0 bases removed from V and 5 bases from J, the gap between germline ends came to 14 bases. CDR3 length: 15 amino acids. The V gene's germline CDR1 is SGHRS and CDR2 YFSETQ. The CDR3 DNA reads TGCGCCAGCAGCTTGGAATTGCAGAGGGTGGAGACCCAGTACTTC. This translates into CASSLELQRVETQYF.

J is TRBJ2-7 and V is TRBV9; 7 nucleotides match TRBD1. The CDR3 contains 15 residues. Germline CDR1 SGDLS, CDR2 YYNGEE. Trimming removed 3 bases from V and 4 bases from J; junction bases left unmatched: 10. The CDR3 DNA reads TGTGCCAGCAGCGGACATCAGGGGGTCCAATACGAGCAGTACTTC. Its protein product is CASSGHQGVQYEQYF.

This chain uses TRBV5-8 with TRBJ1-4, with a weak D call TRBD1 (6 bases). The V end lost 4 bases, the J end lost 3 bases, and 10 bases lay between the germline ends. The CDR3 runs 14 residues. Germline CDR1 SGHTS, CDR2 YDEGEE. For the CDR3, the DNA is TGTGCCAGCAGCGAGGGGGGGCCTAATGAAAAACTGTTTTTT. Protein product: CASSEGGPNEKLFF.

The chain carries TRBV19 and TRBJ1-2; TRBD1 is a possible D gene (5 bases). Between the trimmed V and J ends, which lost 3 bases and 4 bases, there was a span of 12 bases. This CDR3 has 14 residues. Per germline, CDR1 LNHDA and CDR2 SQIVND (reference sequence). The CDR3 loop is CASSISSGGYGYTF. In nucleotides, the CDR3 is TGTGCCAGTAGTATTTCCTCCGGGGGCTATGGCTACACCTTC.

With respect to this clone: Other DNA sequences in this specimen translate into the identical CDR3. The chain combines TRBV4-1 with TRBJ2-2, with TRBD2 identical over 14 bases. This CDR3 is 18 amino acids long. J was trimmed by 5 bases and V by 1 base; bases with no gene match: 6. Germline V CDR1 and CDR2: MGHRA, YSYEKL. The chain's CDR3 is CASSQGGLAGVGTGELFF. The CDR3 DNA reads TGCGCCAGCAGCCAAGGGGGACTAGCGGGAGTGGGGACCGGGGAGCTGTTTTTT.

The chain joins TRBV5-5 to TRBJ2-5, with 7 nucleotides matching TRBD2. The junction had 10 bases not matched to a gene; V was cut back by 4 bases and J by 4 bases. The CDR3 has 15 residues. Germline lookup yields CDR1 SGHKS and CDR2 YYEKEE (reference sequence). CDR3 in DNA: TGTGCCAGCAGCCCGCGTTGGGGGGGGTCAGAGACCCAGTACTTC. As protein: CASSPRWGGSETQYF.

This clone appeared many times. The V call is TRBV4-3, the J call TRBJ1-6; D is unresolved. CDR1 and CDR2 from the germline V gene are LGHNA and YSLEER. Trimming pared 0 bases from V and 12 bases from J, leaving 18 bases between. The CDR3 is made up of 16 amino acids. The CDR3 DNA sequence: TGCGCCAGCAGCCAAGATTTCCCGGAGCGGTCGGTACCCCTCCACTTT. Its translation: CASSQDFPERSVPLHF.

CDR3 region: CASSPGLAGHTGYNEQFF. The DNA of the CDR3 is TGTGCCAGCAGCCCGGGACTAGCGGGGCATACCGGCTACAATGAGCAGTTCTTC. J is TRBJ2-1 and V is TRBV11-3; 13 bases agree with TRBD2. CDR1 SGHNT and CDR2 YENEEA come from the germline V gene. This CDR3 contains 18 residues. The ends lost 5 bases at V and 3 bases at J; junction bases unmatched: 10.

This clone was recorded a few times. This chain connects TRBV2 to TRBJ2-7; 8 nucleotides agree with TRBD2. V lost 5 bases, J lost 3 bases, and 9 bases stayed unmatched. The CDR3 contains 15 residues. Per germline, CDR1 SNHLY and CDR2 FYNNEI. CDR3 nucleotide sequence: TGTGCCAGCAGTCCTTCAGTAGCGGGGATCTACGAGCAGTACTTC. Translation gives CASSPSVAGIYEQYF. Variable domain in full (rest from reference TRBV2 and TRBJ2-7): EPEVTQTPSHQVTQMGQEVILRCVPISNHLYFYWYRQILGQKVEFLVSFYNNEISEKSEIFDDQFSVERPDGSNFTLKIRSTKLEDSAMYFCASSPSVAGIYEQYFGPGTRLTVT.

Here the CDR3 reads CASSLGRVAKNIQYF. The CDR3 nucleotides read TGCGCCAGCAGCTTGGGCAGGGTGGCCAAAAACATTCAGTACTTC. V usage is TRBV5-1 and J usage is TRBJ2-4; TRBD1 is a possible D gene (5 bases). V lost 0 bases, J lost 1 base, and 8 bases lay in between. The CDR3 is made up of 15 amino acids. Germline loops: CDR1 SGHRS, CDR2 YFSETQ.

The genes are TRBV7-2 and TRBJ1-2; TRBD1 might be the D (6 bases). This CDR3 has 15 amino acids. The germline gives CDR1 SGHTA, CDR2 FQGNSA. Trimming stripped 5 bases from V and 5 bases from J, with 18 bases between. The CDR3 is CASSHTPQGLYGYTF. CDR3 in DNA: TGTGCCAGCAGCCACACTCCTCAGGGGTTGTATGGCTACACCTTC.

The V call is TRBV6-1, the J call TRBJ2-7, with 8 bases aligning to TRBD1. J lost 8 bases, V lost 3 bases, and 12 bases had no gene match. CDR1 MNHNS and CDR2 SASEGT come from the germline V gene. The CDR3 runs to 15 residues. As DNA, the CDR3 is TGTGCCAGCAGTGATTCAGGACAGGGCCGGATCCAGCAGTACTTC. Its translation: CASSDSGQGRIQQYF.

V is TRBV28 and J is TRBJ2-5; 8 positions match TRBD1. The germline V gene has CDR1 MDHEN and CDR2 SYDVKM. The CDR3 is 14 amino acids. The trim removed 3 bases at V and 5 bases at J, leaving 5 bases unmatched. The DNA of the CDR3 is TGTGCCAGCAGTTTTGGACAGGGTAGGGAGACCCAGTACTTC. Translated, it gives CASSFGQGRETQYF.

V is TRBV29-1 and J is TRBJ1-2; 8 bases agree with TRBD1. Germline-derived CDR1 and CDR2 are SQVTM and ANQGSEA. The CDR3 has 14 residues. Germline trimming cut 8 bases from V and 7 bases from J; bases unmatched to any gene: 15. The CDR3, as DNA: TGCAGCTCGGTTGGGGGCGACAGGGGACTTGGCTACACCTTC. This codes for CSSVGGDRGLGYTF.

The chain is built from TRBV4-3 and TRBJ1-1, with D maybe TRBD1 (6 bases). With 0 bases removed from V and 7 bases from J, the gap between germline ends came to 15 bases. Per the germline V gene, CDR1 is LGHNA and CDR2 is YSLEER. The CDR3 is 15 residues long. The CDR3 DNA reads TGCGCCAGCAGCCAAGAAGTGGGGCAGGGGAGTGAAGCTTTCTTT. It yields the protein CASSQEVGQGSEAFF.

This chain links TRBV19 with TRBJ2-1, with TRBD1 matching 8 bases. The V gene end was trimmed by 0 bases and the J gene end by 0 bases; junction bases not matched to a gene: 1. The length of the CDR3 is 16 residues. CDR1 is LNHDA, CDR2 SQIVND, per germline (reference sequence). For the CDR3, the DNA is TGTGCCAGTAGTATAGACGGGACAGGCTCCTACAATGAGCAGTTCTTC. This translates into CASSIDGTGSYNEQFF. Full variable domain (remainder filled in from reference TRBV19 and TRBJ2-1): DGGITQSPKYLFRKEGQNVTLSCEQNLNHDAMYWYRQDPGQGLRLIYYSQIVNDFQKGDIAEGYSVSREKKESFPLTVTSAQKNPTAFYLCASSIDGTGSYNEQFFGPGTRLTVL.

V and J are TRBV6-5 and TRBJ1-2, with a tentative D call TRBD1 (5 bases). The CDR3 contains 12 residues. V lost 5 bases, J lost 5 bases, and 9 bases lay in between. CDR1 is MNHEY, CDR2 SVGAGI, per germline. This CDR3 is CASSRGPYGYTF. The DNA for the CDR3 is TGTGCCAGCAGTAGGGGTCCGTATGGCTACACCTTC.

In this sample, this clone turned up a few times. The rearrangement joins TRBV4-1 to TRBJ2-3, with 9 bases lining up with TRBD2. CDR1 and CDR2 (germline): MGHRA, YSYEKL. This CDR3 has 17 residues. Trimming cost V 1 base and J 5 bases; bases outside gene matches: 10. In DNA, the CDR3 is TGCGCCAGCAGCCAAGGGCCGGCTAGCGGGGTGGAAGATACGCAGTATTTT. Residues: CASSQGPASGVEDTQYF.

This clone was observed once. The chain joins TRBV7-2 to TRBJ2-1; 7 bases align to TRBD2. In germline, CDR1 is SGHTA, CDR2 FQGNSA. This CDR3 has 16 amino acids. Unmatched junction bases numbered 3, after V lost 0 bases and J lost 1 base. This CDR3 reads CASSLAGGRSYNEQFF. The CDR3 region has the DNA TGTGCCAGCAGCTTAGCAGGCGGGAGATCCTACAATGAGCAGTTCTTC. Supplemented by reference TRBV7-2 and TRBJ2-1, the full variable domain reads GAGVSQSPSNKVTEKGKDVELRCDPISGHTALYWYRQSLGQGLEFLIYFQGNSAPDKSGLPSDRFSAERTGGSVSTLTIQRTQQEDSAVYLCASSLAGGRSYNEQFFGPGTRLTVL.